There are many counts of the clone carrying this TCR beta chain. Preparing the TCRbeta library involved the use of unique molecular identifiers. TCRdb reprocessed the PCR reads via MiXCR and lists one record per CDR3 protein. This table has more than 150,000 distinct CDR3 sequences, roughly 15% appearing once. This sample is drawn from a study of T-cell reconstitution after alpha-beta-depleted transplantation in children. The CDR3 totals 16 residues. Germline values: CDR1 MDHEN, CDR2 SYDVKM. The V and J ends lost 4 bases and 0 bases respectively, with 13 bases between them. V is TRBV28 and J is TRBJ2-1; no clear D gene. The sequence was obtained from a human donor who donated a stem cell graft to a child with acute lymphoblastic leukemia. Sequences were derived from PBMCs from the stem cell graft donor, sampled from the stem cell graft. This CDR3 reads CASSSPRAASYNEQFF. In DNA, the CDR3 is TGTGCCAGCAGTTCCCCCCGGGCAGCCTCCTACAATGAGCAGTTCTTC.